This TCR beta chain was identified in a study of CD8 T cells in Susac syndrome. The CDR3 has 13 amino acids. V gave up 7 bases and J gave up 0 bases, with 12 bases separating them. CDR1 is DFQATT and CDR2 is SNEGSKA in the germline V gene (reference sequence). Random hexamers primed reverse transcription of about 0.45 to 1 ug RNA. Multiplex PCR with immunoSEQ amplified the TCR beta CDR3 across 54 Vbeta and 13 Jbeta. TCRdb called the immunoSEQ multiplex PCR reads again in MiXCR, with one record for every CDR3 protein. The top ten clones hold around 0.1% of a sample with around 190,000 distinct CDR3 sequences, 85% to 95% of them seen once. The study sequenced TCR beta in blood CD8+ and CD4+ T cells. While serving as controls, healthy donors were matched for age and sex.

This TCR was sampled from a human donor in good health. The chain has TRBV20-1 and TRBJ1-2, with D possibly matching TRBD1 (5 bases). The sample taken for sequencing was CD4+ T cells from PBMCs. The CDR3: CSGDSSTNYGYTF. DNA of the CDR3: TGCAGTGGAGACAGCTCTACTAACTATGGCTACACCTTC.